The 2 T cell receptor beta chains in this list originate from one sample, sequenced in a study of sequential checkpoint blockade in melanoma. Using immunoSEQ multiplex PCR, the repertoire was profiled, and TCRdb retains in-frame clones only, with some absent. There are around 13,000 clones in the sample; 70% to 80% occur only once, and more than 20% lies in the top ten. The treatment: randomized to nivolumab then ipilimumab (arm A) or the reverse (arm B). The sample here was CD8+ T cells sorted from blood (inferred from file names), taken from a patient given nivolumab and ipilimumab in sequence. The source is a human donor with melanoma.

The V gene is TRBV7-9, the J gene TRBJ2-7; tentative D call: TRBD1 (5 bases). V lost 1 base to trimming and J lost 4 bases, with 8 bases between them. The germline V gene encodes CDR1 SEHNR and CDR2 FQNEAQ (reference sequence). This CDR3 is built from 13 residues. The CDR3 here is CASSLEQDYEQYF. DNA for the CDR3: TGTGCCAGCAGCTTAGAACAGGATTACGAGCAGTACTTC.

This clone is classed as medium-sized. The genes are TRBV5-1 and TRBJ1-2, with 7 bases identical to TRBD1. With V trimmed by 4 bases and J by 8 bases, 8 bases remained unmatched. The CDR3 extends over 13 amino acids. The germline V gene encodes CDR1 SGHRS and CDR2 YFSETQ. The CDR3 region is CASSGDSSNGYTF. The DNA of the CDR3 is TGCGCCAGCAGCGGGGACAGTTCCAACGGCTACACCTTC.